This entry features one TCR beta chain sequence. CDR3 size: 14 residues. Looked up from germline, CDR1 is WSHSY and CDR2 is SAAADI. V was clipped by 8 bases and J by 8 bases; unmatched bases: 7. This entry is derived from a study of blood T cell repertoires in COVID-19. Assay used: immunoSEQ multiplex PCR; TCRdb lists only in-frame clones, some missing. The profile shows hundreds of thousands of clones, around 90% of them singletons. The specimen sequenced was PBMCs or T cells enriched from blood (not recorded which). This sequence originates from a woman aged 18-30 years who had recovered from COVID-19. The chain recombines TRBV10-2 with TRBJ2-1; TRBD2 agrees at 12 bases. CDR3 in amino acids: CASVGLAGRYEQFF. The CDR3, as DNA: TGCGCCAGCGTAGGACTAGCGGGACGATATGAGCAGTTCTTC.